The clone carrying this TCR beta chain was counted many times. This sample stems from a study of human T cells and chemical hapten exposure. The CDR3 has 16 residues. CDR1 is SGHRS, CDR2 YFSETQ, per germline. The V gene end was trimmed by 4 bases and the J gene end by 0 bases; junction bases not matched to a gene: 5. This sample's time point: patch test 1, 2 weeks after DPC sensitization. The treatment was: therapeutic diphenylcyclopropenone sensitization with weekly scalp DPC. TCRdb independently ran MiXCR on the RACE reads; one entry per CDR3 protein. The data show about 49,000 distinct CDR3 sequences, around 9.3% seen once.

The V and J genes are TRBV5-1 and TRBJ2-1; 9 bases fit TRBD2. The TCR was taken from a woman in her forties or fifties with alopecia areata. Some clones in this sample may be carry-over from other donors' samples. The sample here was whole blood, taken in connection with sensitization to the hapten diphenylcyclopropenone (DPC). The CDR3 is CASSQLAGTSYNEQFF. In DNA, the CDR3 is TGCGCCAGCAGCCAGCTAGCGGGAACCTCCTACAATGAGCAGTTCTTC.